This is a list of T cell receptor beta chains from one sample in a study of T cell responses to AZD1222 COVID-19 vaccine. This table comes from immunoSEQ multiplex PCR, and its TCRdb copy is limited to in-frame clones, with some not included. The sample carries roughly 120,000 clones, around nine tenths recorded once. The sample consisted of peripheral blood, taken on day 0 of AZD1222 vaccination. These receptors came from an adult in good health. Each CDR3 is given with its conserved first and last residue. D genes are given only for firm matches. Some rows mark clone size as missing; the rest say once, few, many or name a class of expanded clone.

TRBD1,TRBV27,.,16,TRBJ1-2,TGTGCCAGCAGCCCCGTGATGGACAGGGGGGATTTCGGCTACACCTTC,CASSPVMDRGDFGYTF
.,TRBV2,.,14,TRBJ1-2,TGTGCCAGCAGCCCGACACCAGCTAACTATGGCTACACCTTC,CASSPTPANYGYTF
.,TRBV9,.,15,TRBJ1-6,TGTGCCAGCAGCGGGGGGGGGACGGGGGATTCACCCCTCCACTTT,CASSGGGTGDSPLHF
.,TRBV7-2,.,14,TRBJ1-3,TGTGCCAGCAGCTTAGGTCCCGTTACGGACACCATATATTTT,CASSLGPVTDTIYF
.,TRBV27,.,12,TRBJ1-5,TGTGCCAGCAGTCGGGGTAATCAGCCCCAGCATTTT,CASSRGNQPQHF
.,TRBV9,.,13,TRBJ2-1,TGTGCCAGCAGCGTGCGACCCTACAATGAGCAGTTCTTC,CASSVRPYNEQFF
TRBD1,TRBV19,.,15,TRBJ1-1,TGTGCCAGTAGCATAGGGGGCGGACTGGGCACTGAAGCTTTCTTT,CASSIGGGLGTEAFF
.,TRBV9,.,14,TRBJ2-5,TGTGCCAGCAGCGTAGAGGTAGCGGACGAGACCCAGTACTTC,CASSVEVADETQYF
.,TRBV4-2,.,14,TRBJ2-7,TGTGCCAGCAGCCTCGGACATCTAGACTACGAGCAGTACTTC,CASSLGHLDYEQYF
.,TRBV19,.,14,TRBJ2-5,TGTGCCAGTAGTAGACTTACGCGGGGCGAGACCCAGTACTTC,CASSRLTRGETQYF
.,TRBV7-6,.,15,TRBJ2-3,TGTGCCAGCAGCTTAGGACAGAGACTCACAGATACGCAGTATTTT,CASSLGQRLTDTQYF
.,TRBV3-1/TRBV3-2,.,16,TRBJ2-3,TGTGCCAGCAGCCAAGGATGGGCGGGGAGCACAGATACGCAGTATTTT,CASSQGWAGSTDTQYF
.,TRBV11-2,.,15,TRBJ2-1,TGTGCCAGCAGCTTAGGCCTAAGAGGGGCTAATGAGCAGTTCTTC,CASSLGLRGANEQFF
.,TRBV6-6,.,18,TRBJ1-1,TGTGCCAGCAGTCAACCCCCTGGGGGACGTACTATGAACACTGAAGCTTTCTTT,CASSQPPGGRTMNTEAFF
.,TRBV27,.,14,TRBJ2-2,TGTGCCAGCAGTTTTAATTTTGACACCGGGGAGCTGTTTTTT,CASSFNFDTGELFF
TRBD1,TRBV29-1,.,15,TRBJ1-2,TGCAGCGCCGCCCCAGGGACAGGGGGCGGCTATGGCTACACCTTC,CSAAPGTGGGYGYTF
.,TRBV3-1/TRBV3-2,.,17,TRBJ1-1,TGTGCCAGCAGCCAAGATCCGGGTCCTCCGCCGAACACTGAAGCTTTCTTT,CASSQDPGPPPNTEAFF
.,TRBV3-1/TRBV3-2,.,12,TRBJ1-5,TGTGCCAGCAGCCAAGATAACAGGGTGGGACATTTT,CASSQDNRVGHF
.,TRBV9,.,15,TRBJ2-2,TGTGCCAGCAGCGCGAGGGTGGGGACAACCGGGGAGCTGTTTTTT,CASSARVGTTGELFF
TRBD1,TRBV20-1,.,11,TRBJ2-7,TGCAGTGTCACAGGGGGCGCGAAGCAGTACTTC,CSVTGGAKQYF
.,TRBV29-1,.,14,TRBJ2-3,TGCAGCGTTGAGGGTCTGACAGCCACAGATACGCAGTATTTT,CSVEGLTATDTQYF
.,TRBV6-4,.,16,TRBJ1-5,TGTGCCAGCAGTGACTCAGTCAGGGAGGGCAATCAGCCCCAGCATTTT,CASSDSVREGNQPQHF
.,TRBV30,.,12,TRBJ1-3,TGTGCCTGGAGTGTACGGGGAAACACCATATATTTT,CAWSVRGNTIYF
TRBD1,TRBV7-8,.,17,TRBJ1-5,TGTGCCAGCAGCTTAAGTTGGTCAGGGGGACTCAATCAGCCCCAGCATTTT,CASSLSWSGGLNQPQHF
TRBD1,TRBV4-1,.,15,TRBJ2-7,TGCGCCAGCAGCCAAGTGATGCAGGGGGCGAGGGAGCAGTACTTC,CASSQVMQGAREQYF
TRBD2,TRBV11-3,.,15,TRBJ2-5,TGTGCCAGCAGCTTTACTAGCGGGGCGGGAGAGACCCAGTACTTC,CASSFTSGAGETQYF
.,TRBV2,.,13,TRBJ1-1,TGTGCCAGCAGGAAGACTGGGAACACTGAAGCTTTCTTT,CASRKTGNTEAFF
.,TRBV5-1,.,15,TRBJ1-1,TGCGCCAGCAGTTTGATGGAGGTAGTGAACACTGAAGCTTTCTTT,CASSLMEVVNTEAFF
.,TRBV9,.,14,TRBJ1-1,TGTGCCAGCAGCGTAGCGGGTTGGGCCACTGAAGCTTTCTTT,CASSVAGWATEAFF
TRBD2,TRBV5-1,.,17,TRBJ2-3,TGCGCCAGCAGCTTGGCTTCCGGGACTACGCTCCCAGATACGCAGTATTTT,CASSLASGTTLPDTQYF
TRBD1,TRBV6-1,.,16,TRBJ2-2,TGTGCCAGCAGTGCCACCTCGGGACAGGGGGCCGGGGAGCTGTTTTTT,CASSATSGQGAGELFF
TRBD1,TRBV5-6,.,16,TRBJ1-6,TGTGCCAGCAGCCTACGGACAGGGTTCTATAATTCACCCCTCCACTTT,CASSLRTGFYNSPLHF
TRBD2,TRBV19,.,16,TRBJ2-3,TGTGCCAGTAGTATAAGGACTAGCAGACCCACAGATACGCAGTATTTT,CASSIRTSRPTDTQYF
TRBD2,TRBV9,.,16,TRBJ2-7,TGTGCCAGCAGCGCCTTAGCGGGGGGGCCATTCTACGAGCAGTACTTC,CASSALAGGPFYEQYF
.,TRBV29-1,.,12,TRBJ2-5,TGCAGCGTTGACCCTATCGGGCAGACCCAGTACTTC,CSVDPIGQTQYF
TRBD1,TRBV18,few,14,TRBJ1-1,TGTGCCAGCTCACTCGGACAGGGGGCCACTGAAGCTTTCTTT,CASSLGQGATEAFF
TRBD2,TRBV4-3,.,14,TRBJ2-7,TGCGCCAGCAGCCAACGCGGGGGGCCCTACGAGCAGTACTTC,CASSQRGGPYEQYF
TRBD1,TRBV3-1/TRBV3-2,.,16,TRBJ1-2,TGTGCCAGCAGCTTCCGAGGGACAGGGGATTTCTATGGCTACACCTTC,CASSFRGTGDFYGYTF
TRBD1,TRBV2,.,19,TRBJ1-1,TGTGCCAGCAGTGGCCACTGGACAGGGGGCTTAGGAATTGTCGCTGAAGCTTTCTTT,CASSGHWTGGLGIVAEAFF
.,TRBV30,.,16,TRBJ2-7,TGTGCCTGGAGTAGGAGTACTCCGGGGGATTGTTACGAGCAGTACTTC,CAWSRSTPGDCYEQYF
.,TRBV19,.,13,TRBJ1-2,TGTGCCAGTAGTATAGCGAGCGCTTATGGCTACACCTTC,CASSIASAYGYTF
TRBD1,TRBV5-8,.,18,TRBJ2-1,TGTGCCAGCAGGGAACTTAAGACAGGGCGGGCTGCGGACAATGAGCAGTTCTTC,CASRELKTGRAADNEQFF
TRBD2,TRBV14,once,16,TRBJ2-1,TGTGCCAGCAGCCCCGGACTAGCGGGGGGGCCGAATGAGCAGTTCTTC,CASSPGLAGGPNEQFF
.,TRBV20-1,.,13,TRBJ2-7,TGCAGTGCTAGTGCGCAGGGTTCCTACGAGCAGTACTTC,CSASAQGSYEQYF
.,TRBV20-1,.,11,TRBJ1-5,TGCAGTGCGGGGAGTGGACAGCCCCAGCATTTT,CSAGSGQPQHF
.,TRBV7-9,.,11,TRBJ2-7,TGTGCCAGCAGCTCGGGAAACGAGCAGTACTTC,CASSSGNEQYF
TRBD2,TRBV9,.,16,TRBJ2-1,TGTGCCAGCAGCGTAGGGCGGGGGGTCCAATACAATGAGCAGTTCTTC,CASSVGRGVQYNEQFF
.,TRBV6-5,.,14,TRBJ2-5,TGTGCCAGCAGTTGGACGGCCCCCCAAGAGACCCAGTACTTC,CASSWTAPQETQYF
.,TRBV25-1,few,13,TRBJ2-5,TGTGCCAGCACAGGGGCCACGGGAGAGACCCAGTACTTC,CASTGATGETQYF
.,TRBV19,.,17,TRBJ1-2,TGTGCCAGTAGTACTGACAGAGCACGGGTGGGCTACTATGGCTACACCTTC,CASSTDRARVGYYGYTF
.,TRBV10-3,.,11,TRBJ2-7,TGTGCCATCAGTTCGGAATACGAGCAGTACTTC,CAISSEYEQYF
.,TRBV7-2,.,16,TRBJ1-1,TGTGCCAGCAGCCACAATAGGGGGATTTGGAACACTGAAGCTTTCTTT,CASSHNRGIWNTEAFF